This T cell receptor (beta chain) was observed in a study of blood T cell repertoires in COVID-19. About the research overall: COVID-19 samples, acute and convalescent, were from the United States, Italy and Spain. Sample material is recorded as cDNA or gDNA derived from T cells, B-cell-depleted T cells, or PBMCs.

Germline CDR1 reads LGHDT; CDR2 reads YNNKEL (reference sequence). V was shortened by 3 bases and J by 7 bases, with 10 bases between the two germline ends. CDR3 size: 12 residues. Per the original data handling: Amplification of reference gene primers was used by the study to estimate nucleated cell counts. The protocol was immunoSEQ multiplex PCR, while the TCRdb copy is restricted to in-frame clones and leaves out a portion. V, J and clone size reflect that table, while D and trimming were determined from the DNA. The table lists 100,000 or so clones, over 80% of them singletons. Sequencing input: peripheral blood. The chain joins TRBV3-1 (or the pseudogene TRBV3-2) to TRBJ2-7, with a possible D match to TRBD2 (6 bases). This TCR was sampled from a woman aged 50 to 60 in a cohort sampled during active COVID-19. CDR3 sequence reads: CASSQVGGEQYF. As DNA, the CDR3 is TGTGCCAGCAGCCAGGTTGGGGGGGAGCAGTACTTC.